Below, 19 T cell receptor beta chains from the same sample are listed, as sequenced in a study of blood T cell repertoires in COVID-19. Profiled with immunoSEQ multiplex PCR; TCRdb holds only in-frame clones, not every one. The sample has 120,000 to 150,000 clones, 70% to 85% seen once. Material: PBMCs or T cells enriched from blood (not recorded which). Receptors originate from a woman in her late teens or twenties who had been exposed to COVID-19.

The chain joins TRBV7-9 to TRBJ2-7, with a possible D match to TRBD2 (6 bases). Trimming stripped 3 bases from V and 4 bases from J, with 13 bases between. CDR1 and CDR2 (germline): SEHNR, FQNEAQ (reference sequence). CDR3 length: 14 amino acids. The CDR3 DNA follows: TGTGCCAGCAGCTTTTCGCGGGGTGGGTACGAGCAGTACTTC. This sequence encodes CASSFSRGGYEQYF.

This clone was found once. V and J are TRBV4-2 and TRBJ2-3, with TRBD2 matching 8 bases. The ends lost 0 bases at V and 6 bases at J; junction bases unmatched: 11. This CDR3 comprises 17 residues. Germline CDR1 and CDR2: LGHNA and YNFKEQ. This CDR3 is CASSQDRSSGVVDTQYF. Written as DNA, the CDR3 is TGTGCCAGCAGCCAAGATCGGAGTAGCGGGGTAGTGGATACGCAGTATTTT.

CDR3 DNA: TGCGCCAGCAGCTTGACATCCTCCGGGACAGGGAGGTACGAGCAGTACTTC. Its protein product is CASSLTSSGTGRYEQYF. The chain couples TRBV5-1 to TRBJ2-7; 9 nucleotides align to TRBD1. CDR1 and CDR2 from the germline V gene are SGHRS and YFSETQ. The trim removed 1 base at V and 4 bases at J, leaving 12 bases unmatched. The CDR3 spans 17 residues.

This clone was counted only a few times. V usage is TRBV5-6 and J usage is TRBJ1-5; 8 nucleotides agree with TRBD1. The CDR3 sequence is 15 residues long. The J segment lost 6 bases and the V segment lost 5 bases, leaving 10 bases of the junction unmatched. Germline V gene lookup returns CDR1 SGHDT and CDR2 YYEEEE. Here the CDR3 DNA reads TGTGCCAGCAGTCTCACTCCAGGGGGCTCTCAGCCCCAGCATTTT. Amino acid sequence: CASSLTPGGSQPQHF.

This clone was found a few times. The chain carries TRBV4-2 and TRBJ2-5; D is ambiguous. This CDR3 has 15 amino acids. V was pared by 0 bases and J by 1 base, with 9 bases between. Germline CDR1 reads LGHNA; CDR2 reads YNFKEQ. The CDR3 sequence is CASSQDKGGQETQYF. The DNA for the CDR3 is TGTGCCAGCAGCCAAGATAAAGGCGGCCAAGAGACCCAGTACTTC.

V usage is TRBV10-1 and J usage is TRBJ2-3; D unclear. Germline V gene sequence: CDR1 WNHNN, CDR2 SYGVQD (reference sequence). The CDR3 has 13 amino acids. The germline V and J ends were trimmed by 6 bases and 0 bases, with 7 bases remaining between them. DNA of the CDR3: TGCGCCAGCAGGCGGAGTAGCACAGATACGCAGTATTTT. Translation gives CASRRSSTDTQYF.

This clone was detected only a few times. This chain connects TRBV5-1 to TRBJ1-1; the D gene is possibly TRBD1 (6 bases). CDR1 is SGHRS and CDR2 is YFSETQ in the germline V gene. The CDR3 sequence is 12 residues long. Trimming removed 5 bases from V and 11 bases from J, with 16 bases in between. The DNA for the CDR3 is TGCGCCAGCAGGGCGGACAGCCTCGAGGCTTTCTTT. Translated, it gives CASRADSLEAFF.

The CDR3 DNA sequence: TGTGCCAGCAGTTTGGGACAGGGGATGGATCAGCCCCAGCATTTT. This codes for CASSLGQGMDQPQHF. The chain employs TRBV28 and TRBJ1-5; 10 bases fit TRBD1. The CDR3 covers 15 residues. J was trimmed by 5 bases and V by 3 bases; bases with no gene match: 4. The germline V gene has CDR1 MDHEN and CDR2 SYDVKM. Looking up the rest from reference TRBV28 and TRBJ1-5 gives the full variable domain: DVKVTQSSRYLVKRTGEKVFLECVQDMDHENMFWYRQDPGLGLRLIYFSYDVKMKEKGDIPEGYSVSREKKERFSLILESASTNQTSMYLCASSLGQGMDQPQHFGDGTRLSIL.

The chain's CDR3 is CASINGQAMTEAFF. In nucleotides, the CDR3 is TGTGCCAGTATTAATGGACAGGCGATGACTGAAGCTTTCTTT. The J gene is TRBJ1-1, the V gene TRBV19; 7 bases line up with TRBD1. The CDR3 is 14 amino acids. Germline lookup yields CDR1 LNHDA and CDR2 SQIVND (reference sequence). V trimming: 7 bases; J trimming: 5 bases; junction bases outside the gene matches: 10.

The V and J genes are TRBV2 and TRBJ2-1, with 12 positions matching TRBD2. Unmatched junction bases numbered 5, after V lost 10 bases and J lost 7 bases. The CDR3 spans 13 residues. Germline V CDR1 and CDR2: SNHLY, FYNNEI. DNA of the CDR3: TGTGCCACCACTAGCGGGAGGCCGAATGAGCAGTTCTTC. It yields the protein CATTSGRPNEQFF.

This chain links TRBV7-9 with TRBJ1-6, with D tentatively TRBD1 (6 bases). CDR1 and CDR2 (germline): SEHNR, FQNEAQ (reference sequence). The CDR3 extends over 14 amino acids. V lost 5 bases to trimming and J lost 10 bases, with 15 bases between them. CDR3 residues: CASSLDTGSSPLHF. The CDR3 DNA reads as TGTGCCAGCAGCCTAGACACAGGGAGCTCACCCCTCCACTTT.

The V gene is TRBV29-1, the J gene TRBJ2-1, with a weak D call TRBD2 (6 bases). Trimming took off 6 bases at V and 8 bases at J, with 14 bases between the two ends. The germline gives CDR1 SQVTM, CDR2 ANQGSEA. The CDR3 length is 12 residues. The CDR3: CSVLTRLDEQFF. DNA for the CDR3: TGCAGCGTCTTGACCAGACTAGATGAGCAGTTCTTC.

The chain couples TRBV28 to TRBJ1-2, with 9 bases lining up with TRBD1. The CDR3 covers 12 residues. CDR1 MDHEN and CDR2 SYDVKM come from the germline V gene. With 8 bases clipped from V and 5 bases from J, the junction kept 3 bases outside the gene matches. CDR3 sequence: CASDRGTYGYTF. As DNA, the CDR3 is TGTGCCAGCGACAGGGGGACATATGGCTACACCTTC.

This clone was picked up one time. The rearrangement uses TRBV6-5 and TRBJ1-2; the D gene is possibly TRBD1 (5 bases). Trimming removed 2 bases at V and 7 bases at J, with 20 bases between. The CDR3 totals 16 residues. In germline, CDR1 is MNHEY, CDR2 SVGAGI. The CDR3 loop is CASSYTGTGRGVGYTF. The CDR3 coding sequence is TGTGCCAGCAGTTACACCGGGACCGGGAGAGGGGTTGGCTACACCTTC.

J is TRBJ2-7 and V is TRBV6-2 or TRBV6-3; TRBD1 matches 9 bases. J lost 12 bases, V lost 5 bases, and 8 bases had no gene match. The CDR3 is 12 amino acids. Germline CDR1 MNHEY, CDR2 SVGEGT. The CDR3 loop is CASSPRTGVVYF. CDR3 bases: TGTGCCAGCAGTCCCCGGACAGGGGTCGTGTACTTC.

The chain links TRBV9 to TRBJ1-2, with D maybe TRBD1 (6 bases). V lost 0 bases, J lost 7 bases, and 25 bases lay in between. Germline-derived CDR1 and CDR2 are SGDLS and YYNGEE. The CDR3 sequence is 18 residues long. The CDR3: CASSVGRTGRDTSRGYTF. In nucleotides, the CDR3 is TGTGCCAGCAGCGTAGGGCGTACAGGGAGGGACACAAGTCGTGGCTACACCTTC.

The chain carries TRBV3-1 (or the pseudogene TRBV3-2) and TRBJ2-7; D is ambiguous. CDR1 is LGHDT, CDR2 YNNKEL, per germline (reference sequence). The length of the CDR3 is 12 residues. Trimming took off 3 bases at V and 6 bases at J, with 9 bases between the two ends. Written as DNA, the CDR3 is TGTGCCAGCAGCCAGTCCCTCAGCGAGCAGTACTTC. Translation gives CASSQSLSEQYF.

CDR3 residues: CASSFSGGTETQYF. The CDR3 DNA sequence: TGTGCCAGCAGTTTTTCCGGGGGAACGGAGACCCAGTACTTC. The rearrangement links TRBV28 to TRBJ2-5; tentatively, D is TRBD2 (6 bases). The germline V gene has CDR1 MDHEN and CDR2 SYDVKM. The V gene lost 3 bases and the J gene lost 5 bases, with 13 bases spanning the gap. This CDR3 comprises 14 residues.

V and J are TRBV28 and TRBJ2-3, with D possibly TRBD2 on 5 matching bases. Per germline, CDR1 MDHEN and CDR2 SYDVKM. The CDR3 length is 17 residues. The germline V and J ends were trimmed by 5 bases and 3 bases, with 21 bases remaining between them. The CDR3 reads CASSPHGLAPITDTQYF. As DNA, the CDR3 is TGTGCCAGCAGTCCCCATGGGCTAGCCCCCATAACAGATACGCAGTATTTT.